The 21 T cell receptor beta chains presented below share a single source sample, sequenced in a study of T cells in Graves' hyperthyroidism and ophthalmopathy. The CDR3 regions of TCR beta were amplified from RNA transcripts. An initial round of RT-PCR targeting the TCR CDR3 relied on the HTBI primer set. One entry per CDR3 protein results from TCRdb running MiXCR on the multiplex PCR reads. Of 750,000 to 900,000 distinct CDR3 sequences detected, 38% appear once; the ten largest clones hold 7.5% to 9.5%. The sequencing input was blood. All receptors come from a man in his late teens or twenties with Graves' hyperthyroidism.

This clonotype was counted many times. The gene calls are TRBV6-5 and TRBJ1-2; D is perhaps TRBD1 (5 bases). Germline V CDR1 and CDR2: MNHEY, SVGAGI. This CDR3 is 13 amino acids long. V lost 5 bases to trimming and J lost 4 bases, with 11 bases between them. CDR3 in DNA: TGTGCCAGCAGTGCCACAGGAGGCTATGGCTACACCTTC. Translating gives CASSATGGYGYTF.

The rearrangement links TRBV9 to TRBJ1-6, with D possibly TRBD1 on 5 matching bases. CDR3 length: 15 residues. V dropped 0 bases and J dropped 11 bases, with 15 bases sitting between them. Germline CDR1 reads SGDLS; CDR2 reads YYNGEE. CDR3 DNA: TGTGCCAGCAGCGTAGGAGGGGTCCTTGGGGCACCCCTCCACTTT. This encodes CASSVGGVLGAPLHF.

This chain links TRBV20-1 with TRBJ1-5; TRBD1 aligns across 8 bases. CDR1 is DFQATT, CDR2 SNEGSKA, per germline (reference sequence). The V segment lost 5 bases and the J segment 5 bases; nucleotides outside the gene matches: 8. This CDR3 has 14 amino acids. This CDR3 is CSARAGGRDQPQHF. The CDR3 bases are TGCAGTGCTCGCGCAGGGGGCCGTGATCAGCCCCAGCATTTT.

The chain couples TRBV7-2 to TRBJ2-7; TRBD1 might be the D (6 bases). Germline CDR1 is SGHTA and CDR2 is FQGNSA. Trimming cost V 7 bases and J 3 bases, with 19 bases left between them. The CDR3 has 15 amino acids. The DNA for the CDR3 is TGTGCCAGCATCGTAGCTCGGGACAACCACTACGAGCAGTACTTC. It specifies CASIVARDNHYEQYF.

The DNA for the CDR3 is TGTGCCAGCAGCTCCCCAGCCGGCCGGGACAGGGGCGGGGAGACCCAGTACTTC. This sequence encodes CASSSPAGRDRGGETQYF. The rearrangement joins TRBV7-8 to TRBJ2-5, with 10 bases that match TRBD1. The CDR3 loop spans 18 amino acids. V was clipped by 4 bases and J by 5 bases; unmatched bases: 16. Per the germline V gene, CDR1 is SGHVS and CDR2 is FQNEAQ.

In its sample, this clonotype was seen many times. The rearrangement joins TRBV19 to TRBJ1-2; D gene unclear. The CDR3 is 13 residues long. The V gene's germline CDR1 is LNHDA and CDR2 SQIVND (reference sequence). V was trimmed by 3 bases and J by 8 bases, leaving 13 bases between them. The CDR3 DNA reads TGTGCCAGTAGTATTAAACCCTTGAGCGGCTACACCTTC. Its translation is CASSIKPLSGYTF. Looking up the rest from reference TRBV19 and TRBJ1-2 gives the full variable domain: DGGITQSPKYLFRKEGQNVTLSCEQNLNHDAMYWYRQDPGQGLRLIYYSQIVNDFQKGDIAEGYSVSREKKESFPLTVTSAQKNPTAFYLCASSIKPLSGYTFGSGTRLTVV.

In this sample, this clonotype turned up a few times. A much bigger clone sits one base away, suggesting this may be a read error. The chain combines TRBV29-1 with TRBJ2-6; unclear D gene. Germline CDR1 and CDR2: SQVTM and ANQGSEA. Deletions cut 4 bases from V and 0 bases from J, with 10 bases between. There are 15 residues in the CDR3. The CDR3 region is CSVAQVNSGANVLTF. CDR3 DNA: TGCAGCGTTGCCCAGGTGAACTCTGGGGCCAACGTCCTGACTTTC.

This clonotype showed up just once. The chain links TRBV9 to TRBJ2-7; D possibly uses TRBD1 or TRBD2 (5 bases each). This CDR3 spans 13 amino acids. Germline CDR1 and CDR2: SGDLS and YYNGEE. The V end lost 4 bases, the J end lost 6 bases, and 14 bases lay between the germline ends. The CDR3 spells CASSQESGTEQYF. CDR3 bases: TGTGCCAGCAGCCAAGAGTCCGGGACCGAGCAGTACTTC. Full variable domain (outside the CDR3, taken from reference TRBV9 and TRBJ2-7): DSGVTQTPKHLITATGQRVTLRCSPRSGDLSVYWYQQSLDQGLQFLIQYYNGEERAKGNILERFSAQQFPDLHSELNLSSLELGDSALYFCASSQESGTEQYFGPGTRLTVT.

The chain recombines TRBV20-1 with TRBJ1-3, with 11 bases lining up with TRBD1. Trimming took 5 bases from V and 2 from J; bases not matched to a gene: 2. Germline CDR1 and CDR2: DFQATT and SNEGSKA (reference sequence). The CDR3 contains 14 residues. CDR3 residues: CSAVDRGPGNTIYF. In DNA form, the CDR3 reads TGCAGTGCTGTGGACAGGGGGCCTGGAAACACCATATATTTT.

In its sample, this clonotype was seen many times. The CDR3, as DNA: TGTGCCAGCAGCTTATCTGAGAGTTCACCCCTCCACTTT. Translated: CASSLSESSPLHF. The gene calls are TRBV7-9 and TRBJ1-6; D uncertain. The V end was cut by 2 bases, the J end by 9 bases, with 8 bases between. The CDR3 contains 13 residues. Germline V gives CDR1 SEHNR, CDR2 FQNEAQ (reference sequence).

This clonotype was observed a few times. Given a much more abundant clone one base away, this may be a read error. The chain links TRBV7-9 to TRBJ1-2, with TRBD1 matching 7 bases. The CDR3 is 14 amino acids. Looked up from germline, CDR1 is SEHNR and CDR2 is FQNEAQ (reference sequence). V lost 5 bases and J lost 0; bases outside the gene matches: 3. The CDR3 nucleotides read TGTGCCAGCAGCGGGGGACAGTCTAACTATGGCTACACCTTC. This sequence encodes CASSGGQSNYGYTF. Full variable domain (rest looked up from reference TRBV7-9 and TRBJ1-2): DTGVSQNPRHKITKRGQNVTFRCDPISEHNRLYWYRQTLGQGPEFLTYFQNEAQLEKSRLLSDRFSAERPKGSFSTLEIQRTEQGDSAMYLCASSGGQSNYGYTFGSGTRLTVV.

The chain combines TRBV4-1 with TRBJ1-5, with D unclear. The V and J ends lost 1 base and 0 bases respectively, with 7 bases between them. The CDR3 is 15 amino acids. The germline V gene has CDR1 MGHRA and CDR2 YSYEKL. The CDR3 DNA is TGCGCCAGCAGCCAAGTGCGGGATAGCAATCAGCCCCAGCATTTT. The encoded protein is CASSQVRDSNQPQHF.

The chain is built from TRBV5-5 and TRBJ2-7; the D gene is possibly TRBD2 (6 bases). The germline CDR1 and CDR2 sequences are SGHKS and YYEKEE (reference sequence). Trimming cost V 2 bases and J 2 bases, with 11 bases left between them. The CDR3 runs 14 residues. In DNA form, the CDR3 reads TGTGCCAGCAGCTTCGGGAGCGGCCCCTACGAGCAGTACTTC. Protein sequence: CASSFGSGPYEQYF.

J is TRBJ2-2 and V is TRBV6-6; TRBD1 is a possible D gene (6 bases). The V gene lost 6 bases and the J gene lost 0 bases, with 11 bases spanning the gap. The CDR3 totals 15 residues. CDR1 and CDR2 (germline): MNHNY, SVGAGI (reference sequence). CDR3 residues: CASRWTVANTGELFF. The CDR3 bases are TGTGCCAGCAGATGGACAGTTGCGAACACCGGGGAGCTGTTTTTT.

The chain employs TRBV7-9 and TRBJ1-1; 9 nucleotides match TRBD1. This CDR3 has 16 residues. Trimming cost V 5 bases and J 0 bases; bases outside gene matches: 7. Germline V gives CDR1 SEHNR, CDR2 FQNEAQ (reference sequence). CDR3: CASSVEGQGVNTEAFF. The CDR3 DNA follows: TGTGCCAGCAGCGTGGAGGGACAGGGAGTGAACACTGAAGCTTTCTTT.

This sequence joins TRBV29-1 and TRBJ1-2, with D possibly TRBD1 on 6 matching bases. The V end lost 8 bases, the J end lost 4 bases, and 17 bases lay between the germline ends. The CDR3 spans 13 residues. Per germline, CDR1 SQVTM and CDR2 ANQGSEA. CDR3 DNA sequence: TGCAGCCAGGGGAACAGGGATGGCTATGGCTACACCTTC. This encodes CSQGNRDGYGYTF.

The chain uses TRBV7-6 and TRBJ1-3; TRBD1 matches at 7 bases. This CDR3 is 15 amino acids long. With 6 bases clipped from V and 8 bases from J, the junction kept 13 bases outside the gene matches. In germline, CDR1 is SGHVS, CDR2 FNYEAQ. The CDR3 nucleotides read TGTGCCAGCAGTCCGGACAGGAAGTACGGCTACACCATATATTTT. As protein: CASSPDRKYGYTIYF.

The rearrangement links TRBV29-1 to TRBJ2-2, with TRBD1 matching over 7 bases. Germline CDR1 and CDR2: SQVTM and ANQGSEA. V was pared by 6 bases and J by 10 bases, with 2 bases of the junction left unmatched. The CDR3 totals 10 residues. Written as DNA, the CDR3 is TGCAGCGTGGGGACAGAGGAGCTGTTTTTT. Translated, it gives CSVGTEELFF.

The chain has TRBV7-9 and TRBJ1-1; TRBD1 is a possible D gene (6 bases). Germline V gene sequence: CDR1 SEHNR, CDR2 FQNEAQ (reference sequence). With 3 bases removed from V and 2 bases from J, the gap between germline ends came to 13 bases. CDR3 size: 15 residues. In DNA form, the CDR3 reads TGTGCCAGCAGCTTGCTCCCAGGGACAAACACTGAAGCTTTCTTT. Translated: CASSLLPGTNTEAFF.

This clonotype was picked up many times. This chain uses TRBV20-1 with TRBJ1-5; a weak D match, TRBD1 (6 bases). From germline, CDR1 is DFQATT and CDR2 SNEGSKA (reference sequence). The V and J ends lost 2 bases and 2 bases respectively, with 10 bases between them. This CDR3 has 14 amino acids. The CDR3 is CSARWGGGNQPQHF. The CDR3 region has the DNA TGCAGTGCTAGATGGGGGGGCGGCAATCAGCCCCAGCATTTT.

This clonotype was seen ten or more times. At one end the junction does not follow the germline gene, possibly because of a read error. J is TRBJ1-2 and V is TRBV29-1; no definite D call. The V gene's germline CDR1 is SQVTM and CDR2 ANQGSEA. The CDR3 is 13 residues long. This CDR3 is CSVEGPGRYGYTF. The DNA for the CDR3 is TGCAGCGTCGAAGGGCCCGGTCGCTATGGCTACACCTTC.